These 25 T cell receptor beta chains originate from one sample sequenced in a study of shared clonotypes between healthy human individuals. Data came from immunoSEQ multiplex PCR; TCRdb stores just in-frame clones and leaves some out. Among more than 900,000 clones listed, 75% to 85% were seen once. Input material: memory CD4+ T cells from PBMCs. Subset defined: CD45RA-negative fraction. These receptors were collected from a man younger than 35 in good health. Some clones in this sample may be carry-over from other donors' samples.

This chain uses TRBV5-6 with TRBJ1-2, with 9 positions matching TRBD1. V was pared by 1 base and J by 8 bases, with 12 bases of the junction left unmatched. The CDR3 totals 16 residues. Germline V gene sequence: CDR1 SGHDT, CDR2 YYEEEE. CDR3 residues: CASSLLGRQGDGGYTF. In DNA form, the CDR3 reads TGTGCCAGCAGCTTGTTAGGGCGACAGGGGGATGGAGGCTACACCTTC.

For this clone: A much larger clone differs from this one at a single base, so this may be a read error. The chain has TRBV21-1 and TRBJ2-7; TRBD2 is the table's D call and was not checked against the DNA. TRBV21-1 is listed as a pseudogene. This CDR3 is 15 amino acids long. The CDR3 DNA follows: TGTGCCAGCAGCGTAGGACTAGCGGGCTCCTACGAGCAGTACTTC. Encoded protein: CASSVGLAGSYEQYF.

This chain connects TRBV27 to TRBJ1-2; D is unclear. This CDR3 is built from 15 residues. V lost 5 bases and J 8 bases, leaving 21 bases between the germline ends. Germline loops: CDR1 MNHEY, CDR2 SMNVEV (reference sequence). For the CDR3, the DNA is TGTGCCAGCAGTACCTACTTGGCCGGACTTCGAGGCTACACCTTC. This translates into CASSTYLAGLRGYTF.

This clone was counted once. V gene TRBV27 combines with J gene TRBJ1-5, with D unclear. Germline lookup yields CDR1 MNHEY and CDR2 SMNVEV (reference sequence). The germline V and J ends were trimmed by 6 bases and 3 bases, with 15 bases remaining between them. This CDR3 contains 15 residues. The CDR3 sequence is CASRKENRLNQPQHF. The CDR3 DNA reads TGTGCCAGCAGAAAGGAGAACAGACTCAATCAGCCCCAGCATTTT.

This chain uses TRBV6-5 with TRBJ1-1, with D maybe TRBD1 (6 bases). Germline-derived CDR1 and CDR2 are MNHEY and SVGAGI. CDR3 length equals 15 residues. Trimming stripped 2 bases from V and 5 bases from J, with 15 bases between. The CDR3 loop is CASSYGRRGSTEAFF. The CDR3 nucleotides read TGTGCCAGCAGTTACGGACGCAGGGGATCAACTGAAGCTTTCTTT.

This chain connects TRBV4-2 to TRBJ1-2, with D unresolved. Germline-derived CDR1 and CDR2 are LGHNA and YNFKEQ. The CDR3 consists of 14 residues. The V and J ends lost 5 bases and 3 bases respectively, with 13 bases between them. The CDR3 DNA is TGTGCCAGCAGCTTGATCCCTCAGGACTATGGCTACACCTTC. Translated, it gives CASSLIPQDYGYTF.

This clone was observed a handful of times. At the DNA level, this CDR3 is encoded by other sequences in the same sample as well. The chain carries TRBV5-6 and TRBJ2-3, with unresolved D. CDR3 length: 13 residues. Germline CDR1 SGHDT, CDR2 YYEEEE. Trimming took 4 bases from V and 3 from J, leaving 9 bases between them. CDR3 protein: CASSRARTDTQYF. The CDR3 DNA is TGTGCCAGCAGCCGTGCTAGAACAGATACGCAGTATTTT. Full variable domain (outside the CDR3, taken from reference TRBV5-6 and TRBJ2-3): DAGVTQSPTHLIKTRGQQVTLRCSPKSGHDTVSWYQQALGQGPQFIFQYYEEEERQRGNFPDRFSGHQFPNYSSELNVNALLLGDSALYLCASSRARTDTQYFGPGTRLTVL.

The rearrangement uses TRBV14 and TRBJ2-3; D is unclear. The CDR3 loop spans 14 amino acids. Germline-derived CDR1 and CDR2 are SGHDN and FVKESK. The germline V and J ends were trimmed by 3 bases and 2 bases, with 9 bases remaining between them. The CDR3 DNA is TGTGCCAGCAGCCAGCGACACCACACAGATACGCAGTATTTT. This gives the protein CASSQRHHTDTQYF.

The chain is built from TRBV15 and TRBJ2-5; no clear D gene. The CDR3 loop spans 12 amino acids. Germline-derived CDR1 and CDR2 are LNHNV and YYDKDF (reference sequence). Trimming removed 2 bases at V and 3 bases at J, with 4 bases between. This chain's CDR3 is CATSRIKETQYF. CDR3 DNA: TGTGCCACCAGCAGAATTAAAGAGACCCAGTACTTC.

This clone has more than one count but fewer than ten. This chain links TRBV9 with TRBJ1-2, with 8 bases fitting TRBD1. J lost 7 bases, V lost 4 bases, and 9 bases had no gene match. There are 14 residues in the CDR3. Germline values: CDR1 SGDLS, CDR2 YYNGEE. The CDR3 loop reads CASSPTDRAVGYTF. CDR3 coding DNA: TGTGCCAGCAGCCCCACGGACAGGGCCGTTGGCTACACCTTC.

This clone was counted once. The rearrangement uses TRBV28 and TRBJ1-5; D unresolved. The V and J ends lost 3 bases and 2 bases respectively, with 11 bases between them. The V gene's germline CDR1 is MDHEN and CDR2 SYDVKM. The CDR3 totals 15 residues. The CDR3 DNA is TGTGCCAGCAGTTTTAGTGGAGCCGGCAATCAGCCCCAGCATTTT. Translating it yields CASSFSGAGNQPQHF. Variable domain in full (rest from reference TRBV28 and TRBJ1-5): DVKVTQSSRYLVKRTGEKVFLECVQDMDHENMFWYRQDPGLGLRLIYFSYDVKMKEKGDIPEGYSVSREKKERFSLILESASTNQTSMYLCASSFSGAGNQPQHFGDGTRLSIL.

This rearrangement joins TRBV5-1 to TRBJ1-4; D remains unclear. V dropped 4 bases and J dropped 0 bases, with 7 bases sitting between them. The CDR3 length is 14 residues. Per germline, CDR1 SGHRS and CDR2 YFSETQ. The CDR3 sequence: CASSREATNEKLFF. The DNA for the CDR3 is TGCGCCAGCAGCAGGGAGGCAACTAATGAAAAACTGTTTTTT.

In its sample, this clone was seen once. The chain uses TRBV5-1 and TRBJ2-7; weak D call: TRBD1 (6 bases). CDR3 length: 15 residues. Trimming left V 0 bases short and J 2 bases short, with 12 bases between. Per the germline V gene, CDR1 is SGHRS and CDR2 is YFSETQ. The CDR3 bases are TGCGCCAGCAGCTTGGAGGCAGGGGCGGCCTACGAGCAGTACTTC. This codes for CASSLEAGAAYEQYF.

V is TRBV6-5 and J is TRBJ2-5, with TRBD2 as a possible D gene (6 bases). Trimming took 5 bases from V and 7 from J, leaving 11 bases between them. The CDR3 covers 12 residues. Germline lookup yields CDR1 MNHEY and CDR2 SVGAGI. The CDR3 loop reads CASSPSGGTQYF. Written as DNA, the CDR3 is TGTGCCAGCAGTCCGTCCGGGGGGACCCAGTACTTC.

The chain uses TRBV29-1 and TRBJ2-7; D is unresolved. Germline values: CDR1 SQVTM, CDR2 ANQGSEA. The CDR3 length is 11 residues. V shed 6 bases and J shed 3 bases, with 9 bases lying between them. The CDR3 reads CSVLKSYEQYF. As DNA, the CDR3 is TGCAGCGTCCTTAAGAGCTACGAGCAGTACTTC.

The V and J genes are TRBV28 and TRBJ1-5; D is undetermined. Germline V gene data show CDR1 as MDHEN and CDR2 as SYDVKM. Trimming took 5 bases from V and 3 from J, leaving 11 bases between them. This CDR3 has 14 amino acids. Here the CDR3 reads CASSPEAPNQPQHF. CDR3 coding DNA: TGTGCCAGCAGTCCAGAGGCACCCAATCAGCCCCAGCATTTT.

The gene calls are TRBV4-2 and TRBJ2-3; 8 positions match TRBD2. V shed 1 base and J 2 bases; nucleotides not matched to a gene: 5. From germline, CDR1 is LGHNA and CDR2 YNFKEQ. This CDR3 is built from 16 residues. DNA for the CDR3: TGTGCCAGCAGCCAAGGGACTAGCACTCTCACAGATACGCAGTATTTT. This translates into CASSQGTSTLTDTQYF.

Concerning this clone itself: The same CDR3 can be traced to other DNA sequences in this sample. The chain employs TRBV28 and TRBJ1-3, with 7 bases identical to TRBD1. Unmatched junction bases numbered 12, after V lost 6 bases and J lost 4 bases. Germline V CDR1 and CDR2: MDHEN, SYDVKM. The CDR3 has 16 residues. The CDR3 loop reads CASSLTLQGSGNTIYF. The CDR3 nucleotides read TGTGCCAGCAGCTTGACGTTACAGGGGTCCGGAAACACCATATATTTT.

In this sample, this clone turned up many times. This chain links TRBV19 with TRBJ1-1, with 7 nucleotides matching TRBD1. Germline loops: CDR1 LNHDA, CDR2 SQIVND (reference sequence). V dropped 3 bases and J dropped 3; count of bases not matched to a gene: 4. The CDR3 is 14 residues long. CDR3 DNA sequence: TGTGCCAGTAGTATTATTGACAGGGACACTGAAGCTTTCTTT. It codes for CASSIIDRDTEAFF.

The chain combines TRBV9 with TRBJ2-5, with D possibly being TRBD1 (5 bases). There are 17 residues in the CDR3. Per germline, CDR1 SGDLS and CDR2 YYNGEE. Trimming took off 0 bases at V and 0 bases at J, with 15 bases between the two ends. The CDR3 here is CASSVGRRQLDQETQYF. The CDR3 DNA reads as TGTGCCAGCAGCGTAGGTAGACGACAGTTGGACCAAGAGACCCAGTACTTC.

Points on this clone: This could be a read error, since a much larger clone is one nucleotide away. The CDR3 is CSVDAAGEPTGDEQFF. The CDR3, as DNA: TGCAGCGTTGATGCAGCGGGAGAACCAACCGGCGATGAGCAGTTCTTC. The chain carries TRBV29-1 and TRBJ2-1, with TRBD2 matching 8 bases. Per the germline V gene, CDR1 is SQVTM and CDR2 is ANQGSEA. The V segment lost 3 bases and the J segment 8 bases; nucleotides outside the gene matches: 15. The CDR3 contains 16 residues.

This clone was recorded a few times. J is TRBJ2-7 and V is TRBV18; possibly TRBD2 for D (5 bases). V lost 3 bases to trimming and J lost 1 base, with 7 bases between them. The CDR3 contains 13 residues. Germline V gives CDR1 KGHSH, CDR2 LQKENI. This CDR3 is CASSPRTSYEQYF. In DNA form, the CDR3 reads TGTGCCAGCTCACCTCGGACTTCCTACGAGCAGTACTTC. The variable domain in full, with the rest retrieved from reference TRBV18 and TRBJ2-7, is NAGVMQNPRHLVRRRGQEARLRCSPMKGHSHVYWYRQLPEEGLKFMVYLQKENIIDESGMPKERFSAEFPKEGPSILRIQQVVRGDSAAYFCASSPRTSYEQYFGPGTRLTVT.

The rearrangement uses TRBV12-5 and TRBJ2-3; D tentatively fits TRBD1 or TRBD2 (5 bases each). Germline CDR1 and CDR2: LGHNT and FRNRAP. The V end was cut by 2 bases, the J end by 4 bases, with 7 bases between. This CDR3 has 13 residues. The CDR3 DNA reads as TGTGCTAGTGGTTTGATGGGGGCAGATACGCAGTATTTT. Residues: CASGLMGADTQYF. Complete variable domain (other parts from reference TRBV12-5 and TRBJ2-3): DARVTQTPRHKVTEMGQEVTMRCQPILGHNTVFWYRQTMMQGLELLAYFRNRAPLDDSGMPKDRFSAEMPDATLATLKIQPSEPRDSAVYFCASGLMGADTQYFGPGTRLTVL.

About this clone: This CDR3 is missing its conserved last phenylalanine or tryptophan, likely due to a read error. No DNA is shown, since the ends of the CDR3 on it are uncertain; the CDR3 is the one TCRdb lists. The genes are TRBV10-3 and TRBJ1-4. Germline CDR1 ENHRY, CDR2 SYGVKD. The CDR3 comprises 10 residues, both ends counted. The CDR3 here is CAISESLFRL.

The V call is TRBV28, the J call TRBJ2-2, with 8 bases that match TRBD1. The CDR3 runs 15 residues. J was trimmed by 5 bases and V by 4 bases; bases with no gene match: 6. The germline V gene encodes CDR1 MDHEN and CDR2 SYDVKM. The DNA for the CDR3 is TGTGCCAGCAGTTGGCGGACAGGGAATACCGGGGAGCTGTTTTTT. This encodes CASSWRTGNTGELFF. The complete variable domain, with remaining parts taken from reference TRBV28 and TRBJ2-2, reads DVKVTQSSRYLVKRTGEKVFLECVQDMDHENMFWYRQDPGLGLRLIYFSYDVKMKEKGDIPEGYSVSREKKERFSLILESASTNQTSMYLCASSWRTGNTGELFFGEGSRLTVL.